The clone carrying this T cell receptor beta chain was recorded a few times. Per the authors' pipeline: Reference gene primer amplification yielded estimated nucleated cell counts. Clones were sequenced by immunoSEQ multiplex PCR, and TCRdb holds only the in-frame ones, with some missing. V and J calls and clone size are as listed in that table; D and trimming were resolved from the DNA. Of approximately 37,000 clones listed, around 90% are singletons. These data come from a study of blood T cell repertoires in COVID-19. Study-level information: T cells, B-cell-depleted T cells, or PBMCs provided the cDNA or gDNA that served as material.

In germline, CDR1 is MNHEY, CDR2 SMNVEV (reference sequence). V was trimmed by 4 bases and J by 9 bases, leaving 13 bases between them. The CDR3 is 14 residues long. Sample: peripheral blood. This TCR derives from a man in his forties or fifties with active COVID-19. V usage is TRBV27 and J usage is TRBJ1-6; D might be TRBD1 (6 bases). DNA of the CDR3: TGTGCCAGCAGTTCAGGGGTTGCAGGTTCACCCCTCCACTTT. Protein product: CASSSGVAGSPLHF.